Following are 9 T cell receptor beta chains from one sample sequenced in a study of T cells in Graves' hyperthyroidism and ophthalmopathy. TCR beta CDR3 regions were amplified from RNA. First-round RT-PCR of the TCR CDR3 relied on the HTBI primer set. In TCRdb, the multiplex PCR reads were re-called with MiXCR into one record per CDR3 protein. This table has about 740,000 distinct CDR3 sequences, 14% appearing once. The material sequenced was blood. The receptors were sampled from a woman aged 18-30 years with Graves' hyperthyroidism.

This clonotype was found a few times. CDR3 DNA: TGTGCCAGTAGCCCGTATCCTCCAGGTAGCGGGACATACAATGAGCAGTTCTTC. Translating gives CASSPYPPGSGTYNEQFF. The rearrangement joins TRBV19 to TRBJ2-1, with 8 nucleotides matching TRBD2. The CDR3 runs 18 residues. V was pared by 6 bases and J by 4 bases, with 17 bases of the junction left unmatched. From germline, CDR1 is LNHDA and CDR2 SQIVND (reference sequence).

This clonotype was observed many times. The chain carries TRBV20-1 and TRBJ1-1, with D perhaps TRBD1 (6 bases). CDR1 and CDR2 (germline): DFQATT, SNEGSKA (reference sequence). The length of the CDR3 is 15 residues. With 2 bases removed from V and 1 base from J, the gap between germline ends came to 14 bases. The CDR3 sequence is CSARKPRDKNTEAFF. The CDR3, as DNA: TGCAGTGCTAGAAAACCTCGGGACAAGAACACTGAAGCTTTCTTT.

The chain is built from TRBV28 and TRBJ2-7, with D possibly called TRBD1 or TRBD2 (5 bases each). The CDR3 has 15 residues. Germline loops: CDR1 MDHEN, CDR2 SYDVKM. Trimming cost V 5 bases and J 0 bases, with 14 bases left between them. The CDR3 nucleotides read TGTGCCAGCAGTAGGGGCGTAGCGAGCTCCTACGAGCAGTACTTC. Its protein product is CASSRGVASSYEQYF.

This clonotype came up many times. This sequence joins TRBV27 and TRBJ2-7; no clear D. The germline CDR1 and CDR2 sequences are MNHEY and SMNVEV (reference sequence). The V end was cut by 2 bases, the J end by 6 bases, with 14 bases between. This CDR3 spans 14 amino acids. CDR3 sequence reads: CASSLRDLLGEQYF. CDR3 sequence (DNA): TGTGCCAGCAGTTTAAGGGATCTCTTGGGCGAGCAGTACTTC.

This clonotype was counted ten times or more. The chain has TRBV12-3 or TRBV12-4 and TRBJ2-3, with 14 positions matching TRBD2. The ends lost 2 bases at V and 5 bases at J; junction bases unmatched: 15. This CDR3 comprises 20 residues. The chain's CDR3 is CASSLKGGGLAGEDEDTQYF. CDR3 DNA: TGTGCCAGCAGTTTAAAGGGAGGGGGACTAGCGGGAGAGGATGAAGATACGCAGTATTTT.

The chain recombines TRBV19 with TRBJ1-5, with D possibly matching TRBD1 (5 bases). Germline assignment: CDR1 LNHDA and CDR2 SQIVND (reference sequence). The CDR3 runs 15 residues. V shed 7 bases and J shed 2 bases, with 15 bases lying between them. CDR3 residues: CASTLGGFGNQPQHF. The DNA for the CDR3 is TGTGCCAGTACCCTCGGGGGATTTGGCAATCAGCCCCAGCATTTT.

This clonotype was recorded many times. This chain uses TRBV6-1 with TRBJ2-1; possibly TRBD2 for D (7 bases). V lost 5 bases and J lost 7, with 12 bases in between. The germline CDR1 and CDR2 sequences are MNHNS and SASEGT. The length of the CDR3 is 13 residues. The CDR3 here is CASSWGGLNEQFF. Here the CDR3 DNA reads TGTGCCAGCAGTTGGGGGGGGCTAAATGAGCAGTTCTTC.

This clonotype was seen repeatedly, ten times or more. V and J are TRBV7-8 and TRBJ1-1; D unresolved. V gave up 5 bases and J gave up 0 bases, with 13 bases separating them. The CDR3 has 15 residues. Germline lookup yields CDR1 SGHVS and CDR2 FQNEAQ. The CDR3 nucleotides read TGTGCCAGCAGCCCCACCAGCGGGTTGAACACTGAAGCTTTCTTT. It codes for CASSPTSGLNTEAFF.

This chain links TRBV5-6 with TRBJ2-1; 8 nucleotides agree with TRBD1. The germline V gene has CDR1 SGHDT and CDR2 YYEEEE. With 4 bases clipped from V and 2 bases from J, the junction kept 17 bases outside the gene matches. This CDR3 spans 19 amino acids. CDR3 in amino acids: CASSPRSFPGTGPYNEQFF. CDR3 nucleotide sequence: TGTGCCAGCAGCCCTCGATCCTTCCCCGGGACAGGACCCTACAATGAGCAGTTCTTC.